A single sample is the source of the 9 T cell receptor beta chains below, sequenced in a study of tumor-infiltrating lymphocytes in primary liver carcinoma. Using a constant-region primer together with ProtoScript II reverse transcriptase, TCR beta cDNA was made from approximately 0.55 ug of total RNA. Three nested multiplex PCR rounds, a slightly modified ARM-PCR, produced the libraries for TCR beta. With TRBV1-TRBV30 forward primers and a C-beta reverse primer, the first two PCR rounds were run for roughly 10 cycles each. TCRdb re-derived calls from the multiplex PCR reads in MiXCR, one entry per CDR3 protein. The table includes fewer than 350,000 distinct CDR3 sequences, about two thirds detected once. They got blood RNA out of unsorted whole blood and also pulled out germline DNA. The sequenced sample was peripheral blood. The receptors were sampled from a man aged 35-49 years with primary liver carcinoma and hepatitis B virus infection.

Comments on this clonotype: This could be a read error, since a much larger clone is one nucleotide away. Here the CDR3 DNA reads TGTGCCAGCAGACGTAACCGGGGAAATGAGCAGTTCTTC. Residues: CASRRNRGNEQFF. The V and J genes are TRBV6-5 and TRBJ2-1, with D possibly matching TRBD2 (5 bases). The CDR3 is 13 residues long. Trimming cost V 6 bases and J 7 bases, with 13 bases left between them. CDR1 and CDR2 from the germline V gene are MNHEY and SVGAGI.

The rearrangement joins TRBV6-1 to TRBJ1-4; 9 bases line up with TRBD1. Germline CDR1 reads MNHNS; CDR2 reads SASEGT. V shed 5 bases and J 12 bases; nucleotides not matched to a gene: 16. The CDR3 totals 16 residues. Written as DNA, the CDR3 is TGTGCCAGCAGTACCGGGACAGGGAGCATCAAAGAAGAACTGTTTTTT. Protein: CASSTGTGSIKEELFF.

This clonotype was seen a few times. A much larger clonotype is one base distant, so this may be a read error. The chain combines TRBV11-2 with TRBJ1-2; a weak D match, TRBD1 (6 bases). The CDR3 extends over 15 amino acids. Per germline, CDR1 SGHAT and CDR2 FQNNGV. The CDR3 region is CASSLTRGTNYGCTF. As DNA, the CDR3 is TGTGCCAGCAGCTTAACTCGCGGGACAAACTATGGCTGCACCTTC.

Comment on this clonotype: A much larger clone differs from this one at a single base, so this may be a read error. The V call is TRBV10-3, the J call TRBJ2-2; D is ambiguous. The length of the CDR3 is 11 residues. Germline values: CDR1 ENHRY, CDR2 SYGVKD. V was pared by 10 bases and J by 3 bases, with 6 bases between. The CDR3 bases are TGTGCCACCAAGGACACCGGGGAGCTGTTTTTT. It translates to CATKDTGELFF.

As to this clonotype: This could be a read error, since a much larger clone is one nucleotide away. The CDR3 DNA is TGTGCCAGGAGCTTGGACCCCGGGGGAGAGCAGTACTTC. As protein: CARSLDPGGEQYF. The V and J genes are TRBV5-4 and TRBJ2-7; maybe TRBD2 (6 bases). Germline V gene sequence: CDR1 SGHNT, CDR2 YYREEE (reference sequence). The CDR3 spans 13 residues.

Details on this clonotype: An end of the junction differs from the germline gene, which may be a read error. The V call is TRBV6-6, the J call TRBJ2-3; 7 nucleotides line up with TRBD2. The length of the CDR3 is 16 residues. Looked up from germline, CDR1 is MNHNY and CDR2 is SVGAGI (reference sequence). In DNA, the CDR3 is TGTACCAGCAGTGGATCAGCTAGCGGAAGCACAGATACGCAGTATTTT. Residues: CTSSGSASGSTDTQYF.

About this clonotype: The CDR3 ends on some other residue instead of the conserved phenylalanine or tryptophan, so this is likely a read error. This chain joins TRBV29-1 and TRBJ2-7; 12 bases fit TRBD2. The ends lost 7 bases at V and 0 bases at J; junction bases unmatched: 4. The CDR3 length is 14 residues. CDR1 is SQVTM, CDR2 ANQGSEA, per germline. The CDR3, as DNA: TGCAGCGCGCAGACTAGCGGGAGCTCCTACGAGCAGTACTCC. Amino acid sequence: CSAQTSGSSYEQYS.

About this clonotype: Germline is not matched at one junction end, which may reflect a read error. This rearrangement joins TRBV6-5 to TRBJ1-1; maybe TRBD1 (5 bases). The CDR3 totals 15 residues. Germline CDR1 MNHEY, CDR2 SVGAGI. CDR3 amino acids: CACSYVMLGDTEAFF. The CDR3 DNA reads TGTGCCTGCAGTTACGTGATGTTGGGGGACACTGAAGCTTTCTTT.

The chain is built from TRBV28 and TRBJ2-1; D possibly corresponds to TRBD2 (5 bases). V was cut by 6 bases and J by 9 bases, with 9 bases left in between. CDR1 and CDR2 (germline): MDHEN, SYDVKM. The CDR3 is made up of 11 amino acids. In DNA, the CDR3 is TGTGCCAGCAGCCCGGGGATTGAGCAGTTCTTC. Amino acid sequence: CASSPGIEQFF.